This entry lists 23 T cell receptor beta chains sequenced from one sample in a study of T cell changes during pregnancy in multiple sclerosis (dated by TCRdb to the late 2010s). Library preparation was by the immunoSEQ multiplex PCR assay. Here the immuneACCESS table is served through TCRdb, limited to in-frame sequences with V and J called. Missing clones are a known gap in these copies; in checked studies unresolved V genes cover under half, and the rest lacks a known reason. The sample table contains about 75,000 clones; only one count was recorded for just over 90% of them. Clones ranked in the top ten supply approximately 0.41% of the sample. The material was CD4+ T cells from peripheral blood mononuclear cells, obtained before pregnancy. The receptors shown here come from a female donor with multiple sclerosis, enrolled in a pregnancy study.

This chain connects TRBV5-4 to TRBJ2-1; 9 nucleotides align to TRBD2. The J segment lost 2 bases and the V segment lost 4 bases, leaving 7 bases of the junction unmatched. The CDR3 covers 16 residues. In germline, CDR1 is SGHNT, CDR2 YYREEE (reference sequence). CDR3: CASSPTGLAAYNEQFF. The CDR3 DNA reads TGTGCCAGCAGCCCCACGGGACTAGCCGCCTACAATGAGCAGTTCTTC.

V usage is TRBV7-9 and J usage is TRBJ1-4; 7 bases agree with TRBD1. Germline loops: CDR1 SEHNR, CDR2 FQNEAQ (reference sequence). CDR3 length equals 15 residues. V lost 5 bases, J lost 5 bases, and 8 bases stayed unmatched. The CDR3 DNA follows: TGTGCCAGCAGCGTAAGGGACAGCTTAAATGAAAAACTGTTTTTT. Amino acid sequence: CASSVRDSLNEKLFF.

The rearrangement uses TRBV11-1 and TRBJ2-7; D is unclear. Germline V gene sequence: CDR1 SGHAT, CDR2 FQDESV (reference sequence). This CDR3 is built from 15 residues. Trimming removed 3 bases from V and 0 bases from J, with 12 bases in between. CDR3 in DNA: TGTGCCAGCAGCTTGAGGTCCGAGATCTCCTACGAGCAGTACTTC. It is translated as CASSLRSEISYEQYF.

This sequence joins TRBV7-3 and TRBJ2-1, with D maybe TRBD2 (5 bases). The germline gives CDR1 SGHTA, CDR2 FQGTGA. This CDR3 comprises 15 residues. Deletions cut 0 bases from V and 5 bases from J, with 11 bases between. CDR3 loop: CASSLTSADHNEQFF. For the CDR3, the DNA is TGTGCCAGCAGCTTAACTAGCGCGGATCACAATGAGCAGTTCTTC.

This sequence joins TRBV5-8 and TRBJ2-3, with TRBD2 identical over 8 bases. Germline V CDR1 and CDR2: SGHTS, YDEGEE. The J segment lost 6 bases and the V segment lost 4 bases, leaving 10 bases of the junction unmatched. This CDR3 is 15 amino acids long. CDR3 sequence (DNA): TGTGCCAGCAGCCCGGAAGGACTAGCAGCGGATACGCAGTATTTT. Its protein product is CASSPEGLAADTQYF.

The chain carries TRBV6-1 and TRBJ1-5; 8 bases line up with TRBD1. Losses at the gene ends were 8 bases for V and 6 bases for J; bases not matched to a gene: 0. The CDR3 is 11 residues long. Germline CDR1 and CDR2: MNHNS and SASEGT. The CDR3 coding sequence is TGTGCCAGCGACAGGGGTCAGCCCCAGCATTTT. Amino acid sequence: CASDRGQPQHF.

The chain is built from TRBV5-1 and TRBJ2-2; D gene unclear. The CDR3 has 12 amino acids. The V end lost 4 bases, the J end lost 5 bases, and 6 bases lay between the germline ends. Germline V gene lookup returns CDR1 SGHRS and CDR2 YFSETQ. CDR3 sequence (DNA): TGCGCCAGCAGCCCTTTGACCGGGGAGCTGTTTTTT. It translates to CASSPLTGELFF.

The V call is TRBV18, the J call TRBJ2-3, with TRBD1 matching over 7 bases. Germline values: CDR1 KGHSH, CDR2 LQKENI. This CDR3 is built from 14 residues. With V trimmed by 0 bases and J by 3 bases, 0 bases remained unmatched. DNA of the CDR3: TGTGCCAGCTCACCACCGGGACAGACAGATACGCAGTATTTT. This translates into CASSPPGQTDTQYF. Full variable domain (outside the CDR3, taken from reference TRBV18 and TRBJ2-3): NAGVMQNPRHLVRRRGQEARLRCSPMKGHSHVYWYRQLPEEGLKFMVYLQKENIIDESGMPKERFSAEFPKEGPSILRIQQVVRGDSAAYFCASSPPGQTDTQYFGPGTRLTVL.

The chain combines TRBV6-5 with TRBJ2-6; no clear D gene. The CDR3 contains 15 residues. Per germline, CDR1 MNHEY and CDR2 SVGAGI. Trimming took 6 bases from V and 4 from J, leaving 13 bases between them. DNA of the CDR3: TGTGCCAGCAGACCCTCGATGGCAGGGGCCAACGTCCTGACTTTC. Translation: CASRPSMAGANVLTF.

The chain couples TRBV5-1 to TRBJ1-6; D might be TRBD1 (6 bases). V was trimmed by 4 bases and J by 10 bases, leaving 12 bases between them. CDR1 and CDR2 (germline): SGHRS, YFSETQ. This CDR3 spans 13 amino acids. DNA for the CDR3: TGCGCCAGCAGCCCACAGGGACGATCACCCCTCCACTTT. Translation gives CASSPQGRSPLHF.

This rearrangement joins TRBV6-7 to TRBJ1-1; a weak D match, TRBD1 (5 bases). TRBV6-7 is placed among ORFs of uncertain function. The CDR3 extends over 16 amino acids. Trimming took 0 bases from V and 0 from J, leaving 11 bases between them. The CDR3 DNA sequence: TGTGCCAGCAGTTACTCGAATAGACAGATGAACACTGAAGCTTTCTTT. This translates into CASSYSNRQMNTEAFF.

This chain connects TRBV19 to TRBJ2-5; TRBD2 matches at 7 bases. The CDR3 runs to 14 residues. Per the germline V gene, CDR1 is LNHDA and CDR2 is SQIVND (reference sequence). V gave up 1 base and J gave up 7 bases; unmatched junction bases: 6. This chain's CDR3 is CASSIGGGRATQYF. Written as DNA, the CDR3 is TGTGCCAGTAGTATAGGCGGGGGACGTGCGACCCAGTACTTC.

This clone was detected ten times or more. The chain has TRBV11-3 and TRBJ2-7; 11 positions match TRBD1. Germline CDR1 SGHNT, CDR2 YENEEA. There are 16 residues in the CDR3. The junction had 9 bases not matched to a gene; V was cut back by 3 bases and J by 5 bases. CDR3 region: CASSLDTDRGRDEQYF. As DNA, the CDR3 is TGTGCCAGCAGCTTGGACACGGACAGGGGGCGCGACGAGCAGTACTTC.

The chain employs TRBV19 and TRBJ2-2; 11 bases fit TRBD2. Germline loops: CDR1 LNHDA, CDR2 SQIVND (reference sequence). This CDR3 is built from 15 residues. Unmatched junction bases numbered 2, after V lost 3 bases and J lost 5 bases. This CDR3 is CASSIPSGRTGELFF. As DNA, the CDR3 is TGTGCCAGTAGTATTCCTAGCGGGAGGACCGGGGAGCTGTTTTTT.

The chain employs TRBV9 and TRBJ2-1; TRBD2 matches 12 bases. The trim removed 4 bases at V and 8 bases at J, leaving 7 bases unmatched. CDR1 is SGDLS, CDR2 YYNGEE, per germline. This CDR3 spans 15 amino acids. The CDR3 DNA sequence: TGTGCCAGCAGCCCACGACTAGCGGGAGACGATGAGCAGTTCTTC. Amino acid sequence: CASSPRLAGDDEQFF.

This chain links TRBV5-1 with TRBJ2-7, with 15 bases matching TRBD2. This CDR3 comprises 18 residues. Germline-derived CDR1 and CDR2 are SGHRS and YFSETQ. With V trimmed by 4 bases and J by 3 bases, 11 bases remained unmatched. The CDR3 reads CASSPWTSGGAQVYEQYF. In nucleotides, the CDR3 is TGCGCCAGCAGCCCATGGACTAGCGGGGGGGCTCAGGTCTACGAGCAGTACTTC.

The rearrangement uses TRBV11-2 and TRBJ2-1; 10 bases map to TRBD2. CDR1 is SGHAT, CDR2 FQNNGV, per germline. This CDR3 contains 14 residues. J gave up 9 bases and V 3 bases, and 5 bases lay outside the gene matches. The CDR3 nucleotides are TGTGCCAGCAGCTTCCCCCTAGCGGGAGTTGAGCAGTTCTTC. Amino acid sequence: CASSFPLAGVEQFF.

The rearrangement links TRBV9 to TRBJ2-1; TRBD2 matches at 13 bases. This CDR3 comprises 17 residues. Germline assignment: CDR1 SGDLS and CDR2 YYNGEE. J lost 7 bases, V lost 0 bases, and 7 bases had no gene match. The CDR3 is CASSVGTSGSSGNEQFF. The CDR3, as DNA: TGTGCCAGCAGCGTAGGGACTAGCGGGAGCTCGGGTAATGAGCAGTTCTTC.

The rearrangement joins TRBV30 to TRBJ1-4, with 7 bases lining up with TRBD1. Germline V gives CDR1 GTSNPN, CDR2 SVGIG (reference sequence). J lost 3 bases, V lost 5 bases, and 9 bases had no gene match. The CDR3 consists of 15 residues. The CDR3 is CAWANRGEANEKLFF. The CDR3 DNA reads TGTGCCTGGGCGAACAGGGGCGAGGCTAATGAAAAACTGTTTTTT.

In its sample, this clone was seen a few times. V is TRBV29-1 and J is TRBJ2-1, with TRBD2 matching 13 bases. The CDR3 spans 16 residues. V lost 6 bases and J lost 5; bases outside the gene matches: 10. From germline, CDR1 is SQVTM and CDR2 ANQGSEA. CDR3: CSVRRGLAGSHNEQFF. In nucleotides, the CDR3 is TGCAGCGTCCGTCGGGGACTAGCGGGATCTCACAATGAGCAGTTCTTC.

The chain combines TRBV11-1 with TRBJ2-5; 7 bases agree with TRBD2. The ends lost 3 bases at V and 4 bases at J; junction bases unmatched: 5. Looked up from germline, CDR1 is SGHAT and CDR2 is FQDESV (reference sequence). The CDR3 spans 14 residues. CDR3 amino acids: CASSLGGGLETQYF. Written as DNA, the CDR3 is TGTGCCAGCAGCTTGGGGGGGGGTTTAGAGACCCAGTACTTC.

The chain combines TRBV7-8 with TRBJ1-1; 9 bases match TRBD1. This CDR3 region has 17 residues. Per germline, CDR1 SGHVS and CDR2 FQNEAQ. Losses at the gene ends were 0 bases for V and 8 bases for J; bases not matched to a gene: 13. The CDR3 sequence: CASSLAEANRGLTEAFF. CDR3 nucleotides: TGTGCCAGCAGCTTAGCGGAGGCAAACAGGGGGCTAACGGAAGCTTTCTTT.

Here the CDR3 DNA reads TGTGCCAGCAGCCAAGGGGTCGGTAGCGGGAGATTCGCCGGGGAGCTGTTTTTT. It codes for CASSQGVGSGRFAGELFF. V is TRBV14 and J is TRBJ2-2; 9 positions agree with TRBD2. Per germline, CDR1 SGHDN and CDR2 FVKESK. CDR3 length: 18 residues. Unmatched junction bases numbered 12, after V lost 1 base and J lost 6 bases.